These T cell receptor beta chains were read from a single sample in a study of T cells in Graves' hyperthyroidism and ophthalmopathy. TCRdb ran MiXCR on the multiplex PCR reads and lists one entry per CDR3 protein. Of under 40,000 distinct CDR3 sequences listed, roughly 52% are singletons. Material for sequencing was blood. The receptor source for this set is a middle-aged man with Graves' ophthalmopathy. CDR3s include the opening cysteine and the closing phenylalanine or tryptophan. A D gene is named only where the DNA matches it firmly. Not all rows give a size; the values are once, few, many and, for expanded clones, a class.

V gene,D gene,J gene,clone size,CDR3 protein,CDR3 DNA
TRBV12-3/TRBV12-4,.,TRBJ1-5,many,CASSFKGGNPQHF,TGTGCCAGCAGTTTTAAAGGGGGTAATCCCCAGCATTTT
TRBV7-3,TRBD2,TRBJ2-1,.,CASSLLAGDEQFF,TGTGCCAGCAGCTTACTAGCGGGAGACGAGCAGTTCTTC
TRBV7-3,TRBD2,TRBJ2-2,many,CASSLIGPRTSAGELFF,TGTGCCAGCAGCCTTATAGGTCCGAGGACTAGCGCGGGGGAGCTGTTTTTT
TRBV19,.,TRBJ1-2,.,CASSVLRQGSLYGYTF,TGTGCCAGTAGTGTTCTACGGCAGGGATCCCTCTATGGCTACACCTTC
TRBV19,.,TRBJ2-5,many,CASSISGQGPTQYF,TGTGCCAGTAGTATTTCCGGCCAGGGCCCGACCCAGTACTTC
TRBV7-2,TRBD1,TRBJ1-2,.,CASSKGTGLFYGYTF,TGTGCCAGCAGCAAAGGGACAGGGCTTTTCTATGGCTACACCTTC
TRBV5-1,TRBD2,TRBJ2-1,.,CASSLKTSGWSSYNEQFF,TGCGCCAGCAGCTTGAAAACTAGCGGATGGAGCTCCTACAATGAGCAGTTCTTC
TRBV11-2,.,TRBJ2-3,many,CASGDPRYSTDTQYF,TGTGCCAGCGGAGACCCACGATACTCCACAGATACGCAGTATTTT
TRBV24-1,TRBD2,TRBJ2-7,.,CATGTSGRNEQYF,TGTGCCACCGGGACTAGCGGCAGGAACGAGCAGTACTTC
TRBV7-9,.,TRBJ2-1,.,CASSHRLRADSYNEQFF,TGTGCCAGCAGCCACCGACTGAGGGCAGACTCCTACAATGAGCAGTTCTTC
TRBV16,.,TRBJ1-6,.,CASCHSSGGYGSLHF,TGTGCCAGCTGCCATTCGAGCGGCGGGTACGGGTCCCTCCACTTT
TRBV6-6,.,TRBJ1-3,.,CASSRDGNTIYF,TGTGCCAGCTCAAGAGATGGAAACACCATATATTTT
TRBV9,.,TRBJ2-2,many,CASGPRVETGELFF,TGTGCCAGCGGCCCCAGGGTGGAAACCGGGGAGCTGTTTTTT
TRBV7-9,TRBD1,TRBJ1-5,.,CASSYTTGVSNQPQHF,TGTGCCAGCAGCTACACAACAGGGGTTAGCAATCAGCCCCAGCATTTT
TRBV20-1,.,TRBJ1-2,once,CSARGLSGRSLGYTF,TGCAGTGCTAGAGGACTGTCGGGACGGAGCCTCGGCTACACCTTC
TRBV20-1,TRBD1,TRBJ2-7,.,CSASSPDRASEQYF,TGCAGTGCTAGCAGCCCGGACAGGGCCTCGGAGCAGTACTTC